The rows below give T cell receptor beta chains drawn from one sample of a study of blood T cells in healthy people across ages. TCRdb recomputed calls from the 5' RACE reads with MiXCR, one row per CDR3 protein. This table has about 840,000 distinct CDR3 sequences, almost 30% appearing once. The data were also submitted as part of a second study, on T cells of mothers and their children.

The sample consisted of blood. The source is a woman aged 40 to 50 in good health. Both conserved end residues are part of each CDR3. The order of the fields is V gene, J gene, clone size, D gene, CDR3 length, CDR3 protein, CDR3 DNA. D genes are given only for firm matches. Part of the rows lack a size; the others show once, few, many or a class for expanded clones.

TRBV14	TRBJ2-1	.	.	16	CASSQHKASSYNEQFF	TGTGCCAGCAGCCAACATAAGGCGAGCTCCTACAATGAGCAGTTCTTC
TRBV29-1	TRBJ2-5	many	TRBD1	12	CSASGQGKGQYF	TGCAGCGCCTCGGGACAGGGAAAGGGGCAGTACTTC
TRBV2	TRBJ1-6	few	.	15	CASSDRSSTTSPLHF	TGTGCCAGCAGTGACAGGTCCTCTACAACTTCACCCCTCCACTTT
TRBV6-2/TRBV6-3	TRBJ2-5	.	TRBD1	16	CASRMDRGWNVETQYF	TGTGCCAGCAGGATGGACAGGGGATGGAATGTGGAGACCCAGTACTTC
TRBV7-2	TRBJ2-7	many	.	15	CASKVRGPFSYEQYF	TGTGCCAGCAAGGTGCGGGGGCCCTTCTCCTACGAGCAGTACTTC
TRBV7-6	TRBJ1-1	many	.	16	CASSLRSGTANTEAFF	TGTGCCAGCAGCTTGAGATCCGGGACGGCGAACACTGAAGCTTTCTTT
TRBV5-1	TRBJ2-7	many	TRBD2	16	CASSLDSRGGPYEQYF	TGCGCCAGCAGCTTGGATTCGCGGGGGGGGCCCTACGAGCAGTACTTC
TRBV2	TRBJ2-3	few	.	18	CASKPGTSDDGSTDTQYF	TGTGCCAGCAAGCCGGGGACCAGCGACGACGGGAGCACAGATACGCAGTATTTT
TRBV20-1	TRBJ2-1	.	TRBD2	15	CSARDVLAAYNEQFF	TGCAGTGCTAGAGATGTCCTAGCGGCATACAATGAGCAGTTCTTC
TRBV7-9	TRBJ2-1	.	TRBD2	16	CASRPTSGGALNEQFF	TGTGCCAGCAGGCCTACTAGCGGGGGGGCCTTGAATGAGCAGTTCTTC
TRBV10-3	TRBJ2-5	many	TRBD1	14	CAIRPGQGVETQYF	TGTGCCATCAGACCGGGACAGGGGGTCGAGACCCAGTACTTC
TRBV6-5	TRBJ2-7	many	.	14	CASSYSSGIGEQYF	TGTGCCAGCAGTTACTCCAGCGGAATCGGCGAGCAGTACTTC
TRBV11-3	TRBJ1-4	.	.	13	CASSLTVNEKLFF	TGTGCCAGCAGCTTAACGGTTAACGAAAAACTGTTTTTT
TRBV28	TRBJ2-4	.	TRBD1	15	CASSFLGTGENIQYF	TGTGCCAGCAGTTTTCTCGGGACAGGGGAAAACATTCAGTACTTC
TRBV28	TRBJ2-7	.	TRBD2	17	CASDGPLAGGPSGEQYF	TGTGCCAGCGACGGGCCCCTAGCGGGGGGGCCCTCGGGCGAGCAGTACTTC
TRBV30	TRBJ1-2	few	.	13	CAWRGLSGYGYTF	TGTGCCTGGAGGGGGCTCTCGGGCTATGGCTACACCTTC
TRBV6-6	TRBJ1-3	.	TRBD1	15	CASSLPGGSGNTIYF	TGTGCCAGCAGCCTCCCAGGGGGCTCTGGAAACACCATATATTTT
TRBV7-9	TRBJ2-3	few	.	16	CASTPRGRGDADTQYF	TGTGCCAGCACCCCTCGGGGCAGGGGAGATGCAGATACGCAGTATTTT
TRBV20-1	TRBJ2-7	few	.	14	CSARAAGSYNEQYF	TGCAGTGCTAGAGCTGCCGGGAGTTACAATGAGCAGTACTTC
TRBV5-1	TRBJ2-7	.	.	14	CASSADTAAYEQYF	TGCGCCAGCAGCGCTGACACGGCGGCCTACGAGCAGTACTTC
TRBV2	TRBJ2-7	few	TRBD1	14	CASRDRDKPYEQYF	TGTGCCAGCAGGGACAGGGACAAACCCTACGAGCAGTACTTC
TRBV7-2	TRBJ1-2	.	.	13	CASSLDNDYGYTF	TGTGCCAGCAGCTTGGATAACGACTATGGCTACACCTTC